The next 28 T cell receptor beta chains were all read from a single sample in a study of tumor-infiltrating lymphocytes in primary liver carcinoma (TCRdb year 2017). Without any cell sorting, total RNA and DNA were co-extracted from about 21-30 mg of bulk tissue using the AllPrep DNA/RNA mini kit. TCRdb shows the sequencer as Illumina HiSeq 2500. Using a constant-region primer and ProtoScript II reverse transcriptase, TCRbeta-specific cDNA was reverse-transcribed from around 520 ng total RNA. The TCRbeta libraries were prepared through three rounds of nested multiplex PCR following a slightly modified ARM-PCR procedure. Multiplex TRBV1-TRBV30 forward primers and a Cbeta reverse primer were used in the first two PCR rounds, each of which was run for roughly 9 cycles. In-frame beta chains were kept once TCRdb had trimmed the public reads at Q25 with fastp and called clones with MiXCR. Rows are combined by CDR3 protein, so each entry shows the most common genes and DNA. In all, the sample holds nearly 50,000 distinct CDR3 sequences, and about three quarters of those were seen once. The ten largest account for about 25% of the sample.

Sequenced input: liver tumor tissue from sampling region 3. What this sample's cell subset or site label stands for: tumor region T3, left-lateral pole. Receptors were obtained from a man between 40 and 49 years old with primary liver carcinoma and hepatitis B virus infection.

Comments on this clonotype: The conserved phenylalanine or tryptophan is not found at the CDR3 terminus, so this likely reflects a read error. The chain joins TRBV29-1 to TRBJ1-1; D remains ambiguous. The CDR3 is 13 amino acids. Germline V gene lookup returns CDR1 SQVTM and CDR2 ANQGSEA. CDR3 sequence: CSVQEQKGLEAFS. The CDR3 region has the DNA TGCAGCGTTCAAGAGCAGAAGGGTCTTGAAGCTTTCTCT.

As for this clonotype: At one of its ends the junction is not consistent with the germline gene, which may arise from a read error. V is TRBV29-1 and J is TRBJ2-7; D tentatively fits TRBD1 or TRBD2 (5 bases each). The CDR3 sequence is 15 residues long. Per the germline V gene, CDR1 is SQVTM and CDR2 is ANQGSEA. Here the CDR3 DNA reads TGCAGCCCCCCGAAGGGACCAGCGGTCTCCTACGAACAGTACTTC. This codes for CSPPKGPAVSYEQYF.

Remarks on this clonotype: A read error may explain this, as a much larger clone is one base away. This rearrangement joins TRBV7-9 to TRBJ1-6; D is possibly TRBD1 (5 bases). With 4 bases removed from V and 7 bases from J, the gap between germline ends came to 11 bases. Per the germline V gene, CDR1 is SEHNR and CDR2 is FQNEAQ (reference sequence). The CDR3 covers 14 residues. The CDR3 DNA sequence: TGTGCCAGCAGCTCACAGTGGGGGAATTCACCCCTCCACTTT. Protein sequence: CASSSQWGNSPLHF.

This chain connects TRBV12-3 or TRBV12-4 to TRBJ2-1, with unresolved D. The germline V and J ends were trimmed by 9 bases and 8 bases, with 14 bases remaining between them. This CDR3 contains 12 residues. The CDR3 sequence: CASSPLFYEQFF. In DNA form, the CDR3 reads TGTGCCAGTAGTCCTTTGTTCTATGAGCAGTTCTTC.

This clonotype was detected a few times. The V and J genes are TRBV9 and TRBJ2-7, with no clear D. This CDR3 spans 13 amino acids. Germline V CDR1 and CDR2: SGDLS, YYNGEE. V was clipped by 3 bases and J by 3 bases, with 10 bases between them. DNA for the CDR3: TGTGCCAGCAGCGCGTACGATAACTACGAGCAGTACTTC. This sequence encodes CASSAYDNYEQYF.

As regards this clonotype: The junction does not match germline at one end; this may be a read error. V usage is TRBV9 and J usage is TRBJ2-2; 7 bases fit TRBD2. Germline assignment: CDR1 SGDLS and CDR2 YYNGEE. The CDR3 has 13 residues. CDR3: CANSVGGTGELFF. CDR3 bases: TGTGCCAACAGCGTGGGGGGGACCGGGGAGCTGTTTTTT. Based on the CDR3 plus reference TRBV9 and TRBJ2-2, the full variable domain is DSGVTQTPKHLITATGQRVTLRCSPRSGDLSVYWYQQSLDQGLQFLIQYYNGEERAKGNILERFSAQQFPDLHSELNLSSLELGDSALYFCANSVGGTGELFFGEGSRLTVL.

The gene calls are TRBV29-1 and TRBJ2-3; tentatively, D is TRBD2 (6 bases). Germline CDR1 SQVTM, CDR2 ANQGSEA. The CDR3 consists of 14 residues. The germline V and J ends were trimmed by 5 bases and 5 bases, with 17 bases remaining between them. The CDR3 here is CSVLVPGVVDTQYF. Written as DNA, the CDR3 is TGCAGCGTTCTTGTTCCGGGAGTAGTAGATACGCAGTATTTT.

Worth noting for this clonotype: One junction end does not reproduce the germline sequence, and a read error may be involved. The chain has TRBV6-6 and TRBJ1-5; D possibly corresponds to TRBD1 (5 bases). CDR3 size: 18 residues. Germline V gene lookup returns CDR1 MNHNY and CDR2 SVGAGI (reference sequence). CDR3 in DNA: TGTGCCAGCAGGCGGGATGGCAGGGCATATATGGGCAATCAGCCCAAGCATTTT. Translating it yields CASRRDGRAYMGNQPKHF.

In regard to this clonotype: One end of the junction varies from germline; a read error may be responsible. For the CDR3, the DNA is TGTGCCAGCACCGGGGCCCAAGCCAAAAACGTTCAGTACTTC. As protein: CASTGAQAKNVQYF. V usage is TRBV12-3 or TRBV12-4 and J usage is TRBJ2-4, with D possibly called TRBD1 or TRBD2 (5 bases each). The CDR3 is 14 residues long.

Details on this clonotype: At one boundary the junction diverges from the germline segment, which might be a read error. This chain uses TRBV6-6 with TRBJ2-7; D is possibly TRBD1 or TRBD2 (5 bases each). Germline V gene data show CDR1 as MNHNY and CDR2 as SVGAGI (reference sequence). The CDR3 has 15 residues. The CDR3 DNA reads as TGTTCCAGCAGTTATCACCGGGGCAGCTCCTACGAGCAGTACTTC. This codes for CSSSYHRGSSYEQYF.

The V gene is TRBV20-1, the J gene TRBJ2-3; D not resolved. There are 14 residues in the CDR3. Germline V gives CDR1 DFQATT, CDR2 SNEGSKA (reference sequence). CDR3 in amino acids: CSPAPDSSTDTQYF. In nucleotides, the CDR3 is TGCAGCCCCGCCCCTGACTCTAGCACAGATACGCAGTATTTT.

There are many counts of this clonotype. The rearrangement uses TRBV5-1 and TRBJ2-5; TRBD2 aligns across 8 bases. The V and J ends lost 2 bases and 4 bases, in that order; junction bases with no gene match: 4. Germline V gene lookup returns CDR1 SGHRS and CDR2 YFSETQ. The CDR3 is made up of 14 amino acids. The CDR3 protein is CASSFGLAGETQYF. In nucleotides, the CDR3 is TGCGCCAGCAGCTTTGGGCTAGCGGGAGAGACCCAGTACTTC.

The chain links TRBV4-2 to TRBJ2-1, with D perhaps being TRBD1 or TRBD2 (5 bases each). This CDR3 has 13 residues. CDR1 is LGHNA, CDR2 YNFKEQ, per germline. DNA of the CDR3: TGTGTCAACAGCCAGGGACCCTACAATGAGCAGTTCTTC. This gives the protein CVNSQGPYNEQFF.

This clonotype was recorded many times. V usage is TRBV10-3 and J usage is TRBJ2-1, with TRBD1 matching 9 bases. Germline trimming cut 3 bases from V and 4 bases from J; bases unmatched to any gene: 4. Germline CDR1 and CDR2: ENHRY and SYGVKD. The CDR3 spans 15 residues. CDR3 sequence: CAISDTGGAYNEQFF. The CDR3 coding sequence is TGTGCCATCAGTGACACAGGGGGCGCGTACAATGAGCAGTTCTTC.

The table lists this clonotype with a count of one. The chain has TRBV11-2 and TRBJ2-1; D not certain. The germline V gene encodes CDR1 SGHAT and CDR2 FQNNGV. The CDR3 runs 12 residues. The CDR3 loop is CVNSPEYNEQFF. The CDR3 DNA reads as TGTGTCAACAGCCCGGAATACAATGAGCAGTTCTTC.

This clonotype was recorded once. The conserved final phenylalanine or tryptophan is absent from the CDR3, which likely points to a read error. The chain employs TRBV5-6 and TRBJ2-4; 8 bases match TRBD2. This CDR3 region has 15 residues. Germline values: CDR1 SGHDT, CDR2 YYEEEE. Trimming at V came to 1 base and at J to 6 bases, leaving 6 bases not matched to a gene. This CDR3 is CASSLLGGLGNIQYS. Written as DNA, the CDR3 is TGTGCCAGCAGCTTGTTAGGGGGACTAGGAAACATTCAGTACTCC.

A note on this clonotype: The missing conserved phenylalanine or tryptophan at the end of this CDR3 makes a read error likely. The chain joins TRBV6-1 to TRBJ2-2; D tentatively reads TRBD1 or TRBD2 (5 bases each). CDR1 MNHNS and CDR2 SASEGT come from the germline V gene. The CDR3 runs to 14 residues. The CDR3 sequence: CASPRDPKTGELFS. The CDR3 DNA follows: TGTGCCAGCCCAAGGGACCCGAAGACCGGGGAGCTGTTTTCT.

With respect to this clonotype: One end of the junction is discordant with germline, which a read error may explain. The chain is built from TRBV6-6 and TRBJ2-5, with D maybe TRBD2 (6 bases). The CDR3 runs to 14 residues. CDR1 is MNHNY, CDR2 SVGAGI, per germline (reference sequence). The CDR3 sequence is CTSMGGGPGETQYF. CDR3 bases: TGTACCAGCATGGGAGGAGGGCCGGGGGAGACCCAGTACTTC.

The rearrangement joins TRBV7-9 to TRBJ2-7, with 7 bases matching TRBD2. CDR3 size: 15 residues. With V trimmed by 5 bases and J by 13 bases, 20 bases remained unmatched. Germline V gene data show CDR1 as SEHNR and CDR2 as FQNEAQ (reference sequence). The chain's CDR3 is CASSTSKLAGYDQYF. For the CDR3, the DNA is TGTGCCAGCAGCACCTCCAAATTAGCGGGCTACGATCAATACTTC. The variable domain in full, completed from reference TRBV7-9 and TRBJ2-7, reads DTGVSQNPRHKITKRGQNVTFRCDPISEHNRLYWYRQTLGQGPEFLTYFQNEAQLEKSRLLSDRFSAERPKGSFSTLEIQRTEQGDSAMYLCASSTSKLAGYDQYFGPGTRLTVT.

About this clonotype itself: At one end the junction does not follow the germline gene, possibly because of a read error. The chain recombines TRBV9 with TRBJ1-1; the match to TRBD1 covers 8 bases. Germline V gives CDR1 SGDLS, CDR2 YYNGEE. The CDR3 consists of 14 residues. CDR3 loop: CASSLVQGGTEASF. The CDR3 DNA reads TGTGCCAGCAGCCTAGTACAGGGGGGGACTGAAGCCTCCTTT.

J is TRBJ1-5 and V is TRBV10-3; D is undetermined. The CDR3 totals 15 residues. Per germline, CDR1 ENHRY and CDR2 SYGVKD. Deletions cut 6 bases from V and 13 bases from J, with 25 bases between. This chain's CDR3 is CAIRKDGDSNLPQHF. The CDR3 nucleotides read TGTGCCATCAGGAAGGACGGCGATAGCAATCTGCCTCAGCATTTT.

The rearrangement joins TRBV11-2 to TRBJ2-1; D is unclear. There are 13 residues in the CDR3. V lost 6 bases and J lost 8, with 14 bases in between. Looked up from germline, CDR1 is SGHAT and CDR2 is FQNNGV. The CDR3 loop reads CASSPTVRDEQFF. CDR3 DNA sequence: TGTGCCAGCAGTCCCACAGTTCGCGATGAGCAGTTCTTC. Supplemented by reference TRBV11-2 and TRBJ2-1, the full variable domain reads EAGVAQSPRYKIIEKRQSVAFWCNPISGHATLYWYQQILGQGPKLLIQFQNNGVVDDSQLPKDRFSAERLKGVDSTLKIQPAKLEDSAVYLCASSPTVRDEQFFGPGTRLTVL.

To note about this clonotype: The CDR3 end shows no conserved phenylalanine or tryptophan, and so a read error is likely. J is TRBJ2-1 and V is TRBV5-1; 8 bases map to TRBD2. CDR1 and CDR2 from the germline V gene are SGHRS and YFSETQ. The CDR3 contains 16 residues. The DNA for the CDR3 is TGCACCAGCAGCTTGATACTAGCGGTCTCCTACAATGAGCAGTTCTTA. Protein product: CTSSLILAVSYNEQFL.

Regarding this clonotype: Just one base apart from a much larger clone, this may be a read error. This chain uses TRBV29-1 with TRBJ2-7; no reliable D call. The CDR3 totals 11 residues. The ends were cut back, 8 bases at V and 7 bases at J, with 15 bases in the middle. Germline V gene sequence: CDR1 SQVTM, CDR2 ANQGSEA. The CDR3 here is CSFQIRLEQYF. The DNA for the CDR3 is TGCAGCTTTCAAATCAGGTTGGAGCAGTACTTC.

In this sample, this clonotype turned up once. A read error may account for a junction end that differs from germline. The chain joins TRBV4-1 to TRBJ2-1; D is possibly TRBD2 (5 bases). Germline CDR1 MGHRA, CDR2 YSYEKL. The CDR3 has 16 amino acids. CDR3 residues: CASSQGEGMVVNEEFF. The CDR3 nucleotides are TGCGCCAGCAGCCAAGGTGAGGGAATGGTTGTAAATGAGGAGTTCTTC.

Note on this clonotype: The junction differs from germline at one of its ends, possibly a read error. This chain uses TRBV12-3 or TRBV12-4 with TRBJ2-1; a possible D gene is TRBD2 (6 bases). This CDR3 comprises 14 residues. For the CDR3, the DNA is TGTACCAGCAGCACCCGGGACTCTGGCGGTGAGCAGTTCTTC. Protein sequence: CTSSTRDSGGEQFF.

This clonotype was recorded only once. The junction and the germline gene differ at one end; a read error may be behind it. The chain recombines TRBV11-2 with TRBJ2-2; 10 bases align to TRBD2. Germline V gives CDR1 SGHAT, CDR2 FQNNGV. This CDR3 spans 17 amino acids. The CDR3: CASSPGLAVSPAGVLFF. DNA of the CDR3: TGTGCCAGCAGCCCTGGACTAGCGGTCTCCCCGGCCGGGGTGCTGTTTTTT. Full variable domain (missing parts from reference TRBV11-2 and TRBJ2-2): EAGVAQSPRYKIIEKRQSVAFWCNPISGHATLYWYQQILGQGPKLLIQFQNNGVVDDSQLPKDRFSAERLKGVDSTLKIQPAKLEDSAVYLCASSPGLAVSPAGVLFFGEGSRLTVL.

This clonotype rates as medium-sized. V usage is TRBV12-3 or TRBV12-4 and J usage is TRBJ1-1; TRBD1 matches at 7 bases. The CDR3 loop spans 13 amino acids. V lost 10 bases, J lost 1 base, and 6 bases stayed unmatched. The CDR3 protein is CAIKTGWNTEAFF. CDR3 bases: TGTGCCATCAAGACAGGGTGGAACACTGAAGCTTTCTTT.